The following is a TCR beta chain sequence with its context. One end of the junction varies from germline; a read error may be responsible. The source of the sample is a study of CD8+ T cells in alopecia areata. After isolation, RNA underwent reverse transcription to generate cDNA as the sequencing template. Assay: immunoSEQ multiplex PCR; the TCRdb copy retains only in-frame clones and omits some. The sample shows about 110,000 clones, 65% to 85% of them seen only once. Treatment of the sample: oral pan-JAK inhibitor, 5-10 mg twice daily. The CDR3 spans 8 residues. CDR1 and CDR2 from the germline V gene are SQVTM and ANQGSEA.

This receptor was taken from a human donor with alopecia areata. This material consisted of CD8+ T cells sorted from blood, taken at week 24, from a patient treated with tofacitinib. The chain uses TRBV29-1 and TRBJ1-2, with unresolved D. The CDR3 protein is CSVERHLF. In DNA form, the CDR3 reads TGCAGCGTTGAACGACACTTATTC.